This record looks at one T cell receptor (beta chain) sequence and its context. The clone's antigen remains unknown. Per-nucleotide qualities are absent, and no much larger clonotype sits a single base away. The sample originates from a study of blood T cell repertoires in COVID-19 (dated by TCRdb to the early 2020s). A note on the overall study: Samples from collaborators originated in the United States, Italy and Spain and spanned both the acute and convalescent phases of COVID-19. The prospective study material was composed of cDNA or gDNA derived from T cells, B-cell-depleted T cells, or PBMCs. Subjects who had been exposed to COVID-19, were actively infected with it, or had recovered from it provided the deeply sampled blood TCRbeta repertoires that made up the dataset. A freely available public database, intended as a resource for researchers studying the immune response to SARS-CoV-2, is where the repertoires were released. The samples were drawn from two sources: the first 160 participants of the ongoing ImmuneRACE study, and 1,254 subjects contributed by 6 global collaborators. The sample metadata nearly always contained a de-identified subject ID, COVID-19 status, age in years and sex. Where available, HLA class I and class II types were taken from metadata supplied by the sample provider and were not determined by assay-based typing. What the study reported, not specific to this receptor: Clinical and demographic metadata were provided uncurated, with the amount varying by source and participant.

TCRbeta CDR3 regions were amplified from genomic DNA by means of the immunoSEQ Assay, a bias-controlled multiplex PCR. As for the authors' bioinformatics: The number of nucleated cells in each sample was estimated from the amplification of reference gene primers within the assay. To quantify the absolute abundance of each unique TCRbeta CDR3 rearrangement, sequence reads were collapsed and filtered. For each sample, productive Simpson clonality was calculated as the square root of Simpson's diversity index over productive rearrangements. Not all clones reach the TCRdb copy of this immuneACCESS table, which keeps in-frame sequences only. Checked studies attribute under half of the gap to unresolved V genes and leave the rest unexplained. The V and J calls and clone size come from that table; D and trimming were worked out from the DNA. Within this sample are approximately 100,000 clones, with roughly 80% of them counted one time only. The ten largest clonotypes hold 20% to 25% of the sample.

The collaborating institutions used their own protocols to collect whole blood in K2EDTA tubes. Collaborator samples were shipped for TCRbeta analysis as frozen whole blood, isolated PBMCs, or DNA extracted from either sample type. The CDR3 sequence holds 15 residues, the cysteine and phenylalanine included. CDR3 DNA is the only sequence kept; it has 45 bases, read in frame from the first base. The V end loses 5 bases and the J end loses 2 bases, and a stretch of 13 bases separates them. From the germline V gene, CDR1 is SGHTA and CDR2 is FQGNSA. Rearrangement joined TRBV7-2 to TRBJ1-5; the D gene is possibly TRBD1, with 6 bases matching. Sequenced input: peripheral blood. The sequence came from a man between 65 and 85 years old with active or convalescent COVID-19. The CDR3 protein sequence reads: CASSPGGAGNQPQHF. The nucleotide sequence reads TGTGCCAGCAGCCCGGGGGGGGCGGGCAATCAGCCCCAGCATTTT.